A selection of T cell receptor beta chains follows, all from one sample in a study of cytomegalovirus exposure and HLA in healthy donors. The table came from immunoSEQ multiplex PCR; TCRdb's copy has only in-frame clones and leaves some out. The repertoire holds approximately 150,000 clones, approximately 77% seen once, with 7% to 9% in the top ten. Sequences were obtained from PBMCs. These receptors were collected from a male donor in good health and CMV-seropositive. The CDR3 runs from the conserved cysteine through the conserved F or W. The D gene is left open where the match is weak. The listing skips clone size in some rows; elsewhere it reads once, few, many or a size class.

TRBJ1-1	NA	TRBV27	NA	CASRGPENTEAFF	TGTGCCAGCCGCGGGCCGGAGAACACTGAAGCTTTCTTT
TRBJ2-5	NA	TRBV18	NA	CASSPLRLETQYF	TGTGCCAGCTCACCTCTCAGGCTAGAGACCCAGTACTTC
TRBJ2-5	NA	TRBV5-1	TRBD1	CASSIGTGMRETQYF	TGCGCCAGCAGCATCGGGACAGGTATGAGGGAGACCCAGTACTTC
TRBJ1-2	once	TRBV4-3	NA	CASSQGRGEGLTYGYTF	TGCGCCAGCAGCCAAGGGCGGGGCGAGGGGCTTACCTATGGCTACACCTTC
TRBJ2-5	NA	TRBV6-6	NA	CASSHGQPQETQYF	TGTGCCAGCAGTCACGGACAGCCCCAAGAGACCCAGTACTTC
TRBJ2-7	once	TRBV7-2	NA	CASSNSGDSYEQYF	TGTGCCAGCAGTAACTCAGGGGACTCCTACGAGCAGTACTTC
TRBJ2-7	NA	TRBV6-6	TRBD1	CASNRDRDDEQYF	TGTGCCAGTAACCGGGACAGGGATGACGAGCAGTACTTC
TRBJ2-3	once	TRBV10-1	NA	CASSESKARADTQYF	TGCGCCAGCAGTGAGTCCAAGGCCAGGGCAGATACGCAGTATTTT
TRBJ1-2	NA	TRBV6-6	NA	CASSSRQDPYGYTF	TGTGCCAGCAGCTCCAGACAGGATCCCTATGGCTACACCTTC
TRBJ1-1	few	TRBV10-3	NA	CAISESSRAFF	TGTGCCATCAGTGAGTCGTCTCGGGCTTTCTTT
TRBJ2-7	once	TRBV11-2	NA	CASSPPHPDPGVLYEQYF	TGTGCCAGCAGCCCCCCCCACCCCGACCCCGGGGTCCTCTACGAGCAGTACTTC
TRBJ1-1	few	TRBV6-5	NA	CASSLRTLNTEAFF	TGTGCCAGCAGCTTGCGGACATTGAACACTGAAGCTTTCTTT
TRBJ1-1	NA	TRBV2	NA	CASSGGRQERGAFF	TGTGCCAGCAGTGGAGGCAGACAGGAACGAGGGGCTTTCTTT
TRBJ2-5	few	TRBV7-9	NA	CASSLYGQDLGETQYF	TGTGCCAGCAGCCTTTATGGCCAGGATTTGGGTGAGACCCAGTACTTC
TRBJ2-7	NA	TRBV5-1	NA	CASSLAETGYEQYF	TGCGCCAGCAGCTTGGCCGAAACGGGCTACGAGCAGTACTTC
TRBJ1-5	NA	TRBV29-1	NA	CSVLTGDYQPQHF	TGCAGCGTGCTTACAGGTGACTATCAGCCCCAGCATTTT
TRBJ2-1	NA	TRBV11-2	NA	CASSSKLGSSYNEQFF	TGTGCCAGCAGCTCGAAGCTGGGGAGCTCCTACAATGAGCAGTTCTTC
TRBJ1-3	NA	TRBV5-1	NA	CASSLAGAGNTIYF	TGCGCCAGCAGCTTGGCAGGGGCTGGAAACACCATATATTTT
TRBJ2-5	NA	TRBV9	TRBD1	CASSGTGGLETQYF	TGTGCCAGCTCGGGGACAGGGGGCTTGGAGACCCAGTACTTC
TRBJ2-3	NA	TRBV11-2	NA	CASSLAPGGTDTQYF	TGTGCCAGCAGCTTAGCCCCAGGGGGCACAGATACGCAGTATTTT
TRBJ2-3	NA	TRBV9	NA	CASTKGQITDTQYF	TGTGCCAGCACCAAAGGACAGATCACAGATACGCAGTATTTT
TRBJ1-1	NA	TRBV7-9	NA	CSSILDAGTEAFF	TGTTCCAGCATTTTAGATGCGGGTACTGAAGCTTTCTTT
TRBJ1-5	NA	TRBV4-1	NA	CASSLRVSQPQHF	TGCGCCAGCAGCCTCAGGGTTTCTCAGCCCCAGCATTTT
TRBJ2-7	NA	TRBV2	TRBD1	CASSEEGTDVSYEQYF	TGTGCCAGCAGTGAAGAGGGGACAGACGTCTCCTACGAGCAGTACTTC
TRBJ2-3	NA	TRBV30	NA	CAWSVSAKAASTDTQYF	TGTGCCTGGAGTGTATCGGCCAAAGCGGCGAGCACAGATACGCAGTATTTT
TRBJ2-1	NA	TRBV30	NA	CAWSGGAFNEQFF	TGTGCCTGGAGCGGCGGGGCCTTCAATGAGCAGTTCTTC
TRBJ2-3	few	TRBV20-1	NA	CSALQVYTQYF	TGCAGTGCGCTACAGGTTTATACGCAGTATTTT
TRBJ2-3	NA	TRBV7-9	TRBD2	CASSLGAGGRTDTQYF	TGTGCCAGCAGCTTAGGGGCGGGGGGACGCACAGATACGCAGTATTTT
TRBJ2-3	NA	TRBV5-4	NA	CASSFSGDTQYF	TGTGCCAGCAGCTTTTCCGGAGATACGCAGTATTTT
TRBJ2-3	once	TRBV12-5	NA	CASGLVLYAGGPDTQYF	TGTGCTAGTGGTTTGGTACTTTATGCCGGGGGGCCGGATACGCAGTATTTT
TRBJ1-2	NA	TRBV7-9	NA	CASRPTSRGGGYGYTF	TGTGCCAGCAGACCGACCAGTAGGGGGGGCGGCTATGGCTACACCTTC
TRBJ2-5	NA	TRBV30	NA	CAWSITPGKETQYF	TGTGCCTGGAGTATCACTCCCGGGAAAGAGACCCAGTACTTC
TRBJ1-2	NA	TRBV9	TRBD1	CASSPTPGQRANYGYTF	TGTGCCAGCAGCCCAACCCCGGGACAGCGAGCTAACTATGGCTACACCTTC
TRBJ2-7	NA	TRBV11-2	TRBD2	CASSTTTGTSIPYEQYF	TGTGCCAGCAGCACGACCACCGGGACTAGTATCCCCTACGAGCAGTACTTC
TRBJ1-1	NA	TRBV11-2	NA	CASSLLRNTEAFF	TGTGCCAGCAGCTTACTGAGGAACACTGAAGCTTTCTTT
TRBJ1-2	NA	TRBV19	NA	CASSIYYGYTF	TGTGCCAGTAGTATCTACTATGGCTACACCTTC
TRBJ2-7	NA	TRBV4-3	NA	CASSQSEGGGGGQYF	TGCGCCAGCAGCCAATCCGAAGGGGGGGGCGGAGGGCAGTACTTC
TRBJ1-6	NA	TRBV30	TRBD1	CAWSELTGTRSPLHF	TGTGCCTGGAGTGAGTTGACAGGGACTAGGTCACCCCTCCACTTT
TRBJ1-4	few	TRBV30	NA	CAWGEGLANEKLFF	TGTGCCTGGGGGGAGGGATTAGCTAATGAAAAACTGTTTTTT
TRBJ1-4	NA	TRBV11-2	NA	CASSLLHRRDNEKLFF	TGTGCCAGCAGCCTCCTACACAGGAGGGATAATGAAAAACTGTTTTTT
TRBJ2-7	NA	TRBV5-1	NA	CASSLAKVVGGPRALEQYF	TGCGCCAGCAGCTTGGCCAAAGTGGTCGGGGGACCGAGGGCCCTCGAGCAGTACTTC
TRBJ2-3	NA	TRBV7-9	TRBD2	CASSLGGGHADTQYF	TGTGCCAGCAGCCTAGGCGGGGGGCATGCAGATACGCAGTATTTT
TRBJ2-2	NA	TRBV5-4	TRBD2	CASSPGLPAGMGELFF	TGTGCCAGCAGCCCGGGACTACCCGCGGGCATGGGGGAGCTGTTTTTT
TRBJ2-1	NA	TRBV4-1	TRBD1	CASSQKGQGVPNEQFF	TGCGCCAGCAGCCAAAAGGGACAGGGAGTCCCCAATGAGCAGTTCTTC
TRBJ1-1	NA	TRBV5-1	NA	CASSLGQAEEAFF	TGCGCCAGCAGCTTGGGGCAGGCCGAAGAAGCTTTCTTT
TRBJ2-5	NA	TRBV4-1	TRBD1	CASSHGTEETQYF	TGCGCCAGCAGCCATGGGACAGAAGAGACCCAGTACTTC
TRBJ2-7	once	TRBV9	NA	CASSGTGPQYEQYF	TGTGCCAGCAGCGGAACAGGACCTCAGTACGAGCAGTACTTC
TRBJ2-1	NA	TRBV7-9	NA	CASSTAYNEQFF	TGTGCCAGCAGCACAGCATACAATGAGCAGTTCTTC
TRBJ1-6	NA	TRBV2	TRBD1	CASRGQGLNNSPLHF	TGTGCCAGCAGGGGACAGGGGTTAAATAATTCACCCCTCCACTTT
TRBJ2-3	NA	TRBV30	NA	CAWSIGAPDTQYF	TGTGCCTGGAGTATCGGTGCCCCAGATACGCAGTATTTT
TRBJ2-2	few	TRBV21-1	NA	CASSKGRGELFF	TGTGCCAGCAGCAAAGGGAGGGGGGAGCTGTTTTTT
TRBJ2-1	NA	TRBV7-2	NA	CASSHRVDEQFF	TGTGCCAGCAGCCACAGGGTGGATGAGCAGTTCTTC
TRBJ1-2	once	TRBV5-6	TRBD1	CASSFPGQGARGYTF	TGTGCCAGCAGCTTCCCCGGACAGGGGGCACGAGGCTACACCTTC
TRBJ2-1	NA	TRBV30	TRBD2	CAWSVGGGRVEQFF	TGTGCCTGGAGTGTAGGCGGGGGGAGGGTTGAGCAGTTCTTC
TRBJ2-3	NA	TRBV7-2	NA	CASSYGAITDTQYF	TGTGCCAGCAGCTATGGGGCTATCACAGATACGCAGTATTTT